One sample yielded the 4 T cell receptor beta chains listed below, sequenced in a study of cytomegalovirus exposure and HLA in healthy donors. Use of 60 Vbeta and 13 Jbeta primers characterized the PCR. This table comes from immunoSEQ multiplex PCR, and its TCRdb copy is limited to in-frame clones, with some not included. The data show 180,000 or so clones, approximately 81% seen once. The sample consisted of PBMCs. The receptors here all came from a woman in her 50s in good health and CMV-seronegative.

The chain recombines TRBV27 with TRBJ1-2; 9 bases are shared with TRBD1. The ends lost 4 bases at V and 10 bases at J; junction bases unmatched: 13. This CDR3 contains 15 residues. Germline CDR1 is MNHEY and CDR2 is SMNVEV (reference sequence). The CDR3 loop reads CASSYTRPGQGAYTF. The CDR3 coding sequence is TGTGCCAGCAGTTACACCCGACCGGGACAGGGTGCCTACACCTTC.

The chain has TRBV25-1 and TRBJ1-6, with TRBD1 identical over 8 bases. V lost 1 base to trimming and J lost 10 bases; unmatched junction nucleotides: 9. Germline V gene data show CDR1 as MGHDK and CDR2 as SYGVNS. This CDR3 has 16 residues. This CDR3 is CASSESRTGGGSPLHF. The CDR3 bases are TGTGCCAGCAGTGAATCCCGTACAGGGGGAGGGTCACCCCTCCACTTT.

Here the CDR3 DNA reads TGTGCCAGCTCACCACCACCAGGGTTTGATCTGGGCACTGAAGCTTTCTTT. Translation gives CASSPPPGFDLGTEAFF. The rearrangement links TRBV18 to TRBJ1-1; TRBD1 is a possible D gene (5 bases). Looked up from germline, CDR1 is KGHSH and CDR2 is LQKENI. Trimming cost V 0 bases and J 4 bases, with 18 bases left between them. There are 17 residues in the CDR3.

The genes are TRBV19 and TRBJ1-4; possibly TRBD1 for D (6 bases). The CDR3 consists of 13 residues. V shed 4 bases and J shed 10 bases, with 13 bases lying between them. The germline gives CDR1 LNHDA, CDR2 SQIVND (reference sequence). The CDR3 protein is CASSTGGVVKLFF. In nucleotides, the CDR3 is TGTGCCAGTAGTACTGGGGGCGTCGTAAAACTGTTTTTT.